Following are 16 T cell receptor beta chains from one sample sequenced in a study of T cell responses to AZD1222 COVID-19 vaccine. The method was immunoSEQ multiplex PCR; TCRdb's version includes in-frame clones alone and lacks a portion of them. The sample has roughly 180,000 clones, 91% seen once; the top ten hold 1.5% to 2%. Specimen: peripheral blood, collected 28 days after the second AZD1222 dose. These receptors originate from an adult who received the AZD1222 COVID-19 vaccine.

This chain connects TRBV15 to TRBJ1-5, with a tentative D call TRBD1 (5 bases). Trimming stripped 0 bases from V and 7 bases from J, with 13 bases between. Germline CDR1 is LNHNV and CDR2 is YYDKDF (reference sequence). The CDR3 is 15 residues long. The CDR3 bases are TGTGCCACCAGCAGAGAGCCAGGGCTTCGGCAGCCCCAGCATTTT. Protein product: CATSREPGLRQPQHF.

The gene calls are TRBV5-6 and TRBJ1-2, with D uncertain. Germline-derived CDR1 and CDR2 are SGHDT and YYEEEE. The CDR3 covers 14 residues. V gave up 4 bases and J gave up 4 bases, with 14 bases separating them. CDR3 nucleotides: TGTGCCAGCAGCCCCGGCAGGCTAGCCTATGGCTACACCTTC. This translates into CASSPGRLAYGYTF.

The chain links TRBV5-6 to TRBJ2-2; no reliable D call. Germline CDR1 reads SGHDT; CDR2 reads YYEEEE. The CDR3 is 14 residues long. Trimming left V 4 bases short and J 3 bases short, with 10 bases between. The CDR3 is CASSPGRYTGELFF. CDR3 DNA: TGTGCCAGCAGCCCCGGACGGTACACCGGGGAGCTGTTTTTT.

The chain couples TRBV10-2 to TRBJ1-3, with a possible D match to TRBD1 (5 bases). The V end was cut by 6 bases, the J end by 2 bases, with 8 bases between. The CDR3 is made up of 13 amino acids. Germline CDR1 reads WSHSY; CDR2 reads SAAADI. The DNA of the CDR3 is TGCGCCAGCAGGTCGGGGGCTGGAAACACCATATATTTT. Protein product: CASRSGAGNTIYF.

In DNA, the CDR3 is TGTGCCAGCAGTTTAGAAGGAAGCTATGGCTACACCTTC. The encoded protein is CASSLEGSYGYTF. The chain carries TRBV27 and TRBJ1-2; D remains ambiguous. The germline CDR1 and CDR2 sequences are MNHEY and SMNVEV (reference sequence). This CDR3 is 13 amino acids long. V lost 2 bases and J lost 4, with 8 bases in between.

The sample holds a few counts of this clone. The chain carries TRBV5-1 and TRBJ1-1; D gene uncertain. Germline CDR1 SGHRS, CDR2 YFSETQ. This CDR3 has 14 residues. V gave up 0 bases and J gave up 0 bases, with 6 bases separating them. DNA for the CDR3: TGCGCCAGCAGCTTGGGCACACTGAACACTGAAGCTTTCTTT. This encodes CASSLGTLNTEAFF.

The V call is TRBV30, the J call TRBJ1-5, with unresolved D. V was shortened by 4 bases and J by 1 base, with 8 bases between the two germline ends. The CDR3 is 13 amino acids. Germline V gene lookup returns CDR1 GTSNPN and CDR2 SVGIG (reference sequence). The CDR3 region has the DNA TGTGCCTGGACTCGGAACAGCAATCAGCCCCAGCATTTT. Its protein is CAWTRNSNQPQHF.

CDR3 loop: CASSPRTGKGYTF. DNA of the CDR3: TGTGCCAGCAGCCCCCGGACAGGGAAAGGCTACACCTTC. The rearrangement links TRBV7-8 to TRBJ1-2; 8 nucleotides agree with TRBD1. With 5 bases clipped from V and 8 bases from J, the junction kept 7 bases outside the gene matches. The CDR3 sequence is 13 residues long. Germline lookup yields CDR1 SGHVS and CDR2 FQNEAQ. Full variable domain (outside the CDR3, taken from reference TRBV7-8 and TRBJ1-2): GAGVSQSPRYKVAKRGQDVALRCDPISGHVSLFWYQQALGQGPEFLTYFQNEAQLDKSGLPSDRFFAERPEGSVSTLKIQRTQQEDSAVYLCASSPRTGKGYTFGSGTRLTVV.

This chain links TRBV7-2 with TRBJ2-7, with D possibly matching TRBD1 (6 bases). The germline V gene encodes CDR1 SGHTA and CDR2 FQGNSA. The CDR3 has 15 residues. V dropped 5 bases and J dropped 2 bases, with 16 bases sitting between them. As DNA, the CDR3 is TGTGCCAGCAGCCCAGGGGCAACGTTAGCCTACGAGCAGTACTTC. Amino acids: CASSPGATLAYEQYF.

This chain connects TRBV5-8 to TRBJ1-5, with D possibly matching TRBD1 (5 bases). The V end was cut by 7 bases, the J end by 6 bases, with 20 bases between. The length of the CDR3 is 15 residues. Germline loops: CDR1 SGHTS, CDR2 YDEGEE. The CDR3 nucleotides read TGTGCCAGCGGGGGAGGGATAGGAAGTTTTCAGCCCCAGCATTTT. Translated, it gives CASGGGIGSFQPQHF.

This clone was detected only once. The V call is TRBV11-3, the J call TRBJ2-7; 7 bases agree with TRBD2. Per the germline V gene, CDR1 is SGHNT and CDR2 is YENEEA. Losses at the gene ends were 6 bases for V and 0 bases for J; bases not matched to a gene: 8. The CDR3 is 15 amino acids. Here the CDR3 DNA reads TGTGCCAGCAGTCAAGAGCGGGGACCCTCCTACGAGCAGTACTTC. It encodes CASSQERGPSYEQYF.

This chain uses TRBV6-5 with TRBJ2-1; 8 bases are a match to TRBD2. Trimming removed 2 bases from V and 9 bases from J; junction bases left unmatched: 9. CDR1 and CDR2 from the germline V gene are MNHEY and SVGAGI. The CDR3 runs 15 residues. Here the CDR3 reads CASSYEAGVRVEQFF. The CDR3 region has the DNA TGTGCCAGCAGTTACGAAGCGGGAGTACGTGTTGAGCAGTTCTTC.

The rearrangement joins TRBV6-5 to TRBJ1-4; tentative D call: TRBD1 (6 bases). Per germline, CDR1 MNHEY and CDR2 SVGAGI. Trimming pared 3 bases from V and 8 bases from J, leaving 13 bases between. CDR3 length equals 14 residues. The CDR3 region is CASSYGLGTEKLFF. The DNA of the CDR3 is TGTGCCAGCAGTTATGGCCTTGGGACAGAAAAACTGTTTTTT.

This clone occurred a few times. This rearrangement joins TRBV6-2 or TRBV6-3 to TRBJ1-3; no reliable D call. From germline, CDR1 is MNHEY and CDR2 SVGEGT. The CDR3 extends over 14 amino acids. V was clipped by 0 bases and J by 7 bases, with 10 bases between them. CDR3 nucleotide sequence: TGTGCCAGCAGTTACTCTCAGGTTTTGAACACCATATATTTT. This gives the protein CASSYSQVLNTIYF.

This chain joins TRBV30 and TRBJ1-1; D remains unclear. Trimming pared 2 bases from V and 4 bases from J, leaving 5 bases between. Germline loops: CDR1 GTSNPN, CDR2 SVGIG (reference sequence). There are 11 residues in the CDR3. Written as DNA, the CDR3 is TGTGCCTGGAGTACAAGCACTGAAGCTTTCTTT. It translates to CAWSTSTEAFF.

V gene TRBV29-1 combines with J gene TRBJ2-3; unclear D gene. This CDR3 has 12 residues. The germline V gene encodes CDR1 SQVTM and CDR2 ANQGSEA. V shed 6 bases and J shed 7 bases, with 14 bases lying between them. CDR3 DNA sequence: TGCAGCGTCGTCAGCGCGGCGAATACGCAGTATTTT. It translates to CSVVSAANTQYF.